One and the same sample provided the 3 T cell receptor beta chains below, sequenced in a study of regulatory T cells in long-lasting Graves disease. Arm-PCR with iRepertoire HTBI primers amplified the CDR3 regions for these TCR beta libraries. TCRdb used MiXCR to reprocess the multiplex PCR reads, holding one entry per CDR3 protein. The sample contains 300,000 to 400,000 distinct CDR3 sequences, around 15% of which appear only once. Time point in this sample: newly diagnosed GD, antithyroid drugs for less than 3 months. From PBMCs, RNA was extracted and then used to make the TCR library. The sequenced sample was peripheral blood mononuclear cells (PBMCs), obtained at new diagnosis, from a patient treated with antithyroid drugs. These receptors were obtained from a female donor with Graves disease.

This clonotype was picked up many times. The chain employs TRBV12-3 or TRBV12-4 and TRBJ2-7; D possibly corresponds to TRBD1 (6 bases). CDR3 length equals 13 residues. V was cut by 4 bases and J by 3 bases, with 10 bases left in between. The chain's CDR3 is CASSSDRFYEQYF. Here the CDR3 DNA reads TGTGCCAGCAGTTCCGACAGGTTCTACGAGCAGTACTTC.

This clonotype was picked up a small number of times. This chain joins TRBV12-3 or TRBV12-4 and TRBJ1-2; D unresolved. Trimming pared 6 bases from V and 2 bases from J, leaving 13 bases between. The CDR3 totals 14 residues. As DNA, the CDR3 is TGTGCCAGCAGCAAATCCCGGGAGAACTATGGCTACACCTTC. Amino acid sequence: CASSKSRENYGYTF.

As to this clonotype: A clone one base away is much larger, so this may be a read error. The rearrangement links TRBV3-1 to TRBJ1-3, with D possibly being TRBD1 (5 bases). Germline lookup yields CDR1 LGHDT and CDR2 YNNKEL (reference sequence). The CDR3 runs to 17 residues. This CDR3 reads CASSAGGTGISGNTMYF. The CDR3 nucleotides are TGTGCCAGCAGCGCCGGCGGGACGGGCATCTCTGGAAACACCATGTATTTT.